The present TCR beta chain was sequenced within a study of T cells in Graves' hyperthyroidism and ophthalmopathy. The overall study: Peripheral blood sampling occurred at initial diagnosis, before any treatment.

RNA transcripts were the template for amplifying TCR beta CDR3 regions. Primed by the HTBI set, a first-round RT-PCR was run on the TCR CDR3. TCRdb called the multiplex PCR reads again in MiXCR, with one record for every CDR3 protein. The table shows around 300,000 distinct CDR3 sequences, with around 13% occurring only once. This clonotype was found many times. V shed 8 bases and J 1 base; nucleotides not matched to a gene: 10. Germline CDR1 and CDR2: DFQATT and SNEGSKA (reference sequence). The CDR3 totals 14 residues. Enrolled ophthalmopathy patients presented with a Clinical Activity Score of at least 3, a NOSPECS grade of at least 4, and disease duration under 3 months. The study excluded patients with uncontrolled infection, other autoimmune disease, pregnancy or lactation.

This rearrangement joins TRBV20-1 to TRBJ2-5; TRBD1 agrees at 7 bases. Sequenced sample: blood. The receptor comes from a woman in her 40s with Graves' ophthalmopathy. CDR3 amino acids: CSFTIRQGQETQYF. The CDR3 DNA reads as TGCAGTTTCACTATCCGACAGGGCCAAGAGACCCAGTACTTC.